Sequencing of this T cell receptor beta chain was carried out in a study of molecular identifiers for immune sequencing clone quantification. For the study at large: In replicates, RNA from about 20,000 or 100,000 naive CD8 cells was split five ways, four sequenced.

Germline loops: CDR1 KGHDR, CDR2 SFDVKD. The CDR3 contains 17 residues. MiXCR, run by TCRdb on the PCR reads, gives a single entry per CDR3 protein. The repertoire holds some 40,000 distinct CDR3 sequences, with less than 20% as singletons. On this clonotype: Mismatch with germline at one junction end may stem from a read error.

V usage is TRBV24-1 and J usage is TRBJ2-3, with 7 bases matching TRBD2. The source is a human donor in good health. Some libraries in this study had Jurkat cell RNA spiked in. What was sequenced was naive CD8+ T cells from blood, with Jurkat cell RNA spiked in. The subset: FACS-sorted CD8+CD4-CCR7+CD45RA+ naive T cells. DNA of the CDR3: TGTGTCACCAGTGATTTGACTAGCCGGAGCGGTCCAGATACGCAGTATTTT. The encoded protein is CVTSDLTSRSGPDTQYF.